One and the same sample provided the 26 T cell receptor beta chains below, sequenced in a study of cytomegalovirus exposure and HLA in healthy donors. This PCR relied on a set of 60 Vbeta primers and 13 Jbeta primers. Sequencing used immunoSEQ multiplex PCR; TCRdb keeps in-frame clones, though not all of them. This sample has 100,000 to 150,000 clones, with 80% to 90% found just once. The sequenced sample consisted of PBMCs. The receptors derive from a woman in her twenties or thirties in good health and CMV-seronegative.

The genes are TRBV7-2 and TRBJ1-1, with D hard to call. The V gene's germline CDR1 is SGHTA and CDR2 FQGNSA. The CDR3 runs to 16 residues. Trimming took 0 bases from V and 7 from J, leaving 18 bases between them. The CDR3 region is CASSLAATEAWGEAFF. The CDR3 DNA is TGTGCCAGCAGCTTAGCGGCCACGGAGGCCTGGGGTGAAGCTTTCTTT.

CDR3 loop: CASSPRGAGGETQYF. Written as DNA, the CDR3 is TGTGCCAGCTCTCCGCGGGGAGCGGGGGGAGAGACCCAGTACTTC. The chain couples TRBV18 to TRBJ2-5; 9 bases map to TRBD2. The CDR3 totals 15 residues. Germline V gives CDR1 KGHSH, CDR2 LQKENI. The J segment lost 4 bases and the V segment lost 6 bases, leaving 9 bases of the junction unmatched.

In DNA form, the CDR3 reads TGTGCCAGCAGCGCCGGGACAGGTAACCCCTACGAGCAGTACTTC. Translation: CASSAGTGNPYEQYF. The V call is TRBV9, the J call TRBJ2-7, with 8 positions matching TRBD1. Germline lookup yields CDR1 SGDLS and CDR2 YYNGEE. V lost 3 bases and J lost 2; bases outside the gene matches: 7. The CDR3 totals 15 residues.

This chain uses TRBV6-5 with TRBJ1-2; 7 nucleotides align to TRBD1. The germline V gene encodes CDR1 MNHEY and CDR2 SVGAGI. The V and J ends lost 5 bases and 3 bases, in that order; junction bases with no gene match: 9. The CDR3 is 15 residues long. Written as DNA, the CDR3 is TGTGCCAGCAGTCCCCCGGGACAGACCCACTATGGCTACACCTTC. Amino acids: CASSPPGQTHYGYTF.

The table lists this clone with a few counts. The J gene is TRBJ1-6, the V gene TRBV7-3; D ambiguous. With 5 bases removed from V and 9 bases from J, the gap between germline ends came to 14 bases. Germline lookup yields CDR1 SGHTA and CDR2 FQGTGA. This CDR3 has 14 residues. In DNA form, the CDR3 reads TGTGCCAGCAGCCCAGGACCGGAGGGTTCACCCCTCCACTTT. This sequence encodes CASSPGPEGSPLHF.

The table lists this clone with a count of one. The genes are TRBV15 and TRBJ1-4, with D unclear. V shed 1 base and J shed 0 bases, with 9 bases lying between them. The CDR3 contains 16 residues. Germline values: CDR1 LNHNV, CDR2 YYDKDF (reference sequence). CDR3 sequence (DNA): TGTGCCACCAGCAGAGGGGCACTGACAACTAATGAAAAACTGTTTTTT. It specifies CATSRGALTTNEKLFF. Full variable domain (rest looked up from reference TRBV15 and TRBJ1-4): DAMVIQNPRYQVTQFGKPVTLSCSQTLNHNVMYWYQQKSSQAPKLLFHYYDKDFNNEADTPDNFQSRRPNTSFCFLDIRSPGLGDTAMYLCATSRGALTTNEKLFFGSGTQLSVL.

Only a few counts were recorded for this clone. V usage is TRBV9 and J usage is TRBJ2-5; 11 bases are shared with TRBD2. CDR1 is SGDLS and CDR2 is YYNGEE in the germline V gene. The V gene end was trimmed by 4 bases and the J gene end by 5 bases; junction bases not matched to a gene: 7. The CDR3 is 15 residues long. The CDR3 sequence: CASSPLAGGSETQYF. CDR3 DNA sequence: TGTGCCAGCAGCCCCCTAGCGGGAGGCAGTGAGACCCAGTACTTC.

CDR3: CASSLSLADSNEQFF. CDR3 DNA: TGTGCCAGCAGCTTGAGTCTAGCGGATTCCAATGAGCAGTTCTTC. The chain is built from TRBV5-4 and TRBJ2-1; 7 bases match TRBD2. Losses at the gene ends were 1 base for V and 6 bases for J; bases not matched to a gene: 7. From germline, CDR1 is SGHNT and CDR2 YYREEE (reference sequence). The CDR3 consists of 15 residues. The variable domain in full, with the rest retrieved from reference TRBV5-4 and TRBJ2-1, is ETGVTQSPTHLIKTRGQQVTLRCSSQSGHNTVSWYQQALGQGPQFIFQYYREEENGRGNFPPRFSGLQFPNYSSELNVNALELDDSALYLCASSLSLADSNEQFFGPGTRLTVL.

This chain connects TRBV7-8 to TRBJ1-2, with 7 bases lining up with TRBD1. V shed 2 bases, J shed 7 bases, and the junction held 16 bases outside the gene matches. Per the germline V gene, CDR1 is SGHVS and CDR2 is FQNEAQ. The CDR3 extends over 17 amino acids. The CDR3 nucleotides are TGTGCCAGCAGCTTAAGTAGTCGAAACAGGGGATCGATTGGCTACACCTTC. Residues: CASSLSSRNRGSIGYTF.

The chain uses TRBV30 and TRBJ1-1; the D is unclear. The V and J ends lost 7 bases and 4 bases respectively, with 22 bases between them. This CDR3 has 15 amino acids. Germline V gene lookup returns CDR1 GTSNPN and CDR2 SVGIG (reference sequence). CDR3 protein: CASPKTQGVPTEAFF. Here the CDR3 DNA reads TGTGCCTCACCCAAAACCCAAGGAGTTCCCACTGAAGCTTTCTTT. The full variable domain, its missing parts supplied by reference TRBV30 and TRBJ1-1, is SQTIHQWPATLVQPVGSPLSLECTVEGTSNPNLYWYRQAAGRGLQLLFYSVGIGQISSEVPQNLSASRPQDRQFILSSKKLLLSDSGFYLCASPKTQGVPTEAFFGQGTRLTVV.

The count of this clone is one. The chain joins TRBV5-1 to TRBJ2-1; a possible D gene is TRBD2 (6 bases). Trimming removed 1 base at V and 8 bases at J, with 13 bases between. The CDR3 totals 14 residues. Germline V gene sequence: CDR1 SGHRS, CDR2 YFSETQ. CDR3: CASSLMSSVDEQFF. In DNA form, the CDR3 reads TGCGCCAGCAGCTTGATGTCTAGCGTCGATGAGCAGTTCTTC.

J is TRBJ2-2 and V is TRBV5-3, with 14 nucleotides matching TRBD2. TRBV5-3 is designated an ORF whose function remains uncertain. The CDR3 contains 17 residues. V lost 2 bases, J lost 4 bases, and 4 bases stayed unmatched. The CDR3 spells CARSLGTSGSLTGELFF. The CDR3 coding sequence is TGTGCCAGAAGCTTAGGGACTAGCGGGAGTCTCACCGGGGAGCTGTTTTTT.

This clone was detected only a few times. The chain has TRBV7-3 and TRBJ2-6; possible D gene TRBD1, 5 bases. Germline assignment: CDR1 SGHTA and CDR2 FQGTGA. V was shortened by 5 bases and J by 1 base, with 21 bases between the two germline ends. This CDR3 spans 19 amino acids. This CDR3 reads CASSPIWGVRVSGANVLTF. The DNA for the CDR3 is TGTGCCAGCAGCCCAATATGGGGCGTTCGCGTATCTGGGGCCAACGTCCTGACTTTC.

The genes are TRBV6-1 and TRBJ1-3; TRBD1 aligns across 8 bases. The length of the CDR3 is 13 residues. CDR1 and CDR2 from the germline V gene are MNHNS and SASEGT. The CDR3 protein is CAGQGSSGNTIYF. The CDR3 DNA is TGTGCTGGACAGGGCAGCTCTGGAAACACCATATATTTT.

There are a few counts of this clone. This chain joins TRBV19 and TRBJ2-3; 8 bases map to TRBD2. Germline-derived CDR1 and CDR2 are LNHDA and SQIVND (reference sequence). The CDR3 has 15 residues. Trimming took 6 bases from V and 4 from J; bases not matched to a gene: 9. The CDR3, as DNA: TGTGCCAGTAGACCGGCCGGGGGGGCCCCAGATACGCAGTATTTT. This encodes CASRPAGGAPDTQYF.

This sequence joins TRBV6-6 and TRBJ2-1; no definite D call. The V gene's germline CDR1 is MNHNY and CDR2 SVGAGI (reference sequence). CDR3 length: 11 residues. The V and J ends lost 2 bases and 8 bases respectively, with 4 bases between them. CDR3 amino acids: CASSYTYEQFF. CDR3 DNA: TGTGCCAGCAGTTACACTTATGAGCAGTTCTTC.

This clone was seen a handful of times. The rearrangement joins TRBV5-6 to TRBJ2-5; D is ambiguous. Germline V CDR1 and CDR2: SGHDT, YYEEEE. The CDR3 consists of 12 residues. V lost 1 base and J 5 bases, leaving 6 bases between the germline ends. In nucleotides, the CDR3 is TGTGCCAGCAGCTTGTTCGGGGAGACCCAGTACTTC. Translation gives CASSLFGETQYF.

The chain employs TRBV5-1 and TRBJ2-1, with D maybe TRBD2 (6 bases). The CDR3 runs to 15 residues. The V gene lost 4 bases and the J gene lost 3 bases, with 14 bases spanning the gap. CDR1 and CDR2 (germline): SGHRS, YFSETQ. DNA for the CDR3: TGCGCCAGCAGCACCGGGAGTTCGCTCTACAATGAGCAGTTCTTC. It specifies CASSTGSSLYNEQFF.

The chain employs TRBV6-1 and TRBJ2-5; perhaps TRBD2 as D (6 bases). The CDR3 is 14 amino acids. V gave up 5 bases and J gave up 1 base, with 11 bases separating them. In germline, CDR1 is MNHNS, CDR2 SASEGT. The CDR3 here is CASSPRGSQETQYF. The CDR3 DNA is TGTGCCAGCAGTCCACGGGGGTCCCAAGAGACCCAGTACTTC.

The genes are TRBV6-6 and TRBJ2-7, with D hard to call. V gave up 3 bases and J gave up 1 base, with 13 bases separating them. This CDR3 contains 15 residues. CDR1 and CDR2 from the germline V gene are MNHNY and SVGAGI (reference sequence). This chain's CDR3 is CASSYGGTSSYEQYF. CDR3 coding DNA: TGTGCCAGCAGTTATGGTGGCACCAGTTCCTACGAGCAGTACTTC.

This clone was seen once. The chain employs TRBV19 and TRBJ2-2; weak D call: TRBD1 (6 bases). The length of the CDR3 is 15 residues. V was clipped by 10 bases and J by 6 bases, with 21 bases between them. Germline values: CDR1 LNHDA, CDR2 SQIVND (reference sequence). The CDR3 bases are TGTGCCAATAAAGACAGTTTTGGGGGCCCCGGGGAGCTGTTTTTT. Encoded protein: CANKDSFGGPGELFF.

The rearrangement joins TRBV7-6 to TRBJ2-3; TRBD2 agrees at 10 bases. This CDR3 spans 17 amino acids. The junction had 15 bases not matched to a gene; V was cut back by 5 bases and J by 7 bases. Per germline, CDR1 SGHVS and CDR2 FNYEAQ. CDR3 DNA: TGTGCCAGCAGCCTTAGATATCGGACTAGCGGCTCAAATACGCAGTATTTT. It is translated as CASSLRYRTSGSNTQYF.

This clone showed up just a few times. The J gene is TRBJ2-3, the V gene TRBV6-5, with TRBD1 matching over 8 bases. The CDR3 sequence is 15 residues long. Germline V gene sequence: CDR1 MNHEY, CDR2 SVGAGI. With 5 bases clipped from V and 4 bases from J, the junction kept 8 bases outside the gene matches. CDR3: CASSASGTGADTQYF. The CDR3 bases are TGTGCCAGCAGTGCCTCCGGGACAGGTGCAGATACGCAGTATTTT.

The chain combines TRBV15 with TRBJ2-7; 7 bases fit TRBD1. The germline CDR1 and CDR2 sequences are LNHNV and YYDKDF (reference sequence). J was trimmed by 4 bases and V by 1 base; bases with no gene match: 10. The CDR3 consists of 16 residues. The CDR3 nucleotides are TGTGCCACCAGCAGAGCAATCGGGACAGTATATTACGAGCAGTACTTC. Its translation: CATSRAIGTVYYEQYF.

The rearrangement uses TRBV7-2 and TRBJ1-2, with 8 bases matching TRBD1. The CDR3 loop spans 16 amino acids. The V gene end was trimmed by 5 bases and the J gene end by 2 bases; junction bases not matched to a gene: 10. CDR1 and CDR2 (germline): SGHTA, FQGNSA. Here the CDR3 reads CASSPGQGTLNYGYTF. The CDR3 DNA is TGTGCCAGCAGCCCAGGACAGGGAACTCTAAACTATGGCTACACCTTC.

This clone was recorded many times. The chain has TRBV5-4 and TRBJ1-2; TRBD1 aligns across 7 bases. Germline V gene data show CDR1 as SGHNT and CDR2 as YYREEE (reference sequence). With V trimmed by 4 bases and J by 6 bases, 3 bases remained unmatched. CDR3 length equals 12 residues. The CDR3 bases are TGTGCCAGCAGCCAACAGGGGAATGGCTACACCTTC. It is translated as CASSQQGNGYTF.